The 30 T cell receptor beta chains given below trace back to one sample, sequenced in a study of blood T cell repertoires in COVID-19. TCRdb's copy holds only in-frame clones and misses some; the assay was immunoSEQ multiplex PCR. The profile shows about 170,000 clones, approximately 89% of them singletons. Sequences were obtained from PBMCs or T cells enriched from blood (not recorded which). These receptors were obtained from a woman aged 18-29 years who had recovered from COVID-19.

This clone has only a few counts. The chain joins TRBV15 to TRBJ1-5; no clear D. The CDR3 covers 13 residues. The germline V and J ends were trimmed by 7 bases and 4 bases, with 11 bases remaining between them. Germline values: CDR1 LNHNV, CDR2 YYDKDF (reference sequence). The CDR3 reads CATNPGLNQPQHF. In nucleotides, the CDR3 is TGTGCCACCAACCCGGGTCTGAATCAGCCCCAGCATTTT.

This clone appeared a few times. The V gene is TRBV21-1, the J gene TRBJ2-2; TRBD1, the table's D call, was not compared with the DNA. TRBV21-1 is a pseudogene. CDR3 length: 14 amino acids. The CDR3 coding sequence is TGTGCCAGGAGCAGGGGGCAGGGCACCGGGGAGCTGTTTTTT. Protein: CARSRGQGTGELFF.

This clone was picked up one time. The rearrangement uses TRBV9 and TRBJ2-5; D unclear. CDR1 and CDR2 from the germline V gene are SGDLS and YYNGEE. The ends were cut back, 2 bases at V and 4 bases at J, with 12 bases in the middle. The CDR3 has 14 residues. CDR3: CASSVGSLGETQYF. In DNA, the CDR3 is TGTGCCAGCAGCGTGGGCAGCCTGGGAGAGACCCAGTACTTC.

The count of this clone is one. V is TRBV3-1 (or the pseudogene TRBV3-2) and J is TRBJ2-7; unclear D gene. V was cut by 1 base and J by 5 bases, with 6 bases left in between. Germline loops: CDR1 LGHDT, CDR2 YNNKEL (reference sequence). This CDR3 has 12 residues. The CDR3: CASSQGEHEQYF. The CDR3 DNA is TGTGCCAGCAGCCAAGGAGAACACGAGCAGTACTTC.

The genes are TRBV2 and TRBJ2-6; no clear D. Germline CDR1 reads SNHLY; CDR2 reads FYNNEI. This CDR3 is 17 amino acids long. V gave up 6 bases and J gave up 0 bases, with 15 bases separating them. The CDR3 DNA follows: TGTGCCAGCAGGTCGAACAGAATACCCTCTGGGGCCAACGTCCTGACTTTC. It is translated as CASRSNRIPSGANVLTF.

The chain has TRBV7-9 and TRBJ1-3; 8 positions match TRBD1. The length of the CDR3 is 18 residues. V lost 1 base to trimming and J lost 1 base; unmatched junction nucleotides: 9. Germline V gene data show CDR1 as SEHNR and CDR2 as FQNEAQ (reference sequence). CDR3 amino acids: CASSLDRGMEVSGNTIYF. CDR3 nucleotide sequence: TGTGCCAGCAGCTTAGACAGGGGGATGGAGGTGTCTGGAAACACCATATATTTT.

The chain couples TRBV6-6 to TRBJ2-7, with TRBD1 as a possible D gene (6 bases). The CDR3 is 13 residues long. V was clipped by 4 bases and J by 1 base, with 8 bases between them. In germline, CDR1 is MNHNY, CDR2 SVGAGI (reference sequence). The CDR3 loop is CASSSGQSYEQYF. The CDR3 DNA follows: TGTGCCAGCAGTTCCGGACAGTCCTACGAGCAGTACTTC.

The V call is TRBV3-1 (or the pseudogene TRBV3-2), the J call TRBJ2-1; D may be TRBD1 (5 bases). Trimming removed 2 bases at V and 6 bases at J, with 14 bases between. The V gene's germline CDR1 is LGHDT and CDR2 YNNKEL (reference sequence). The CDR3 is 15 amino acids. The CDR3 nucleotides read TGTGCCAGCAGCCAAACGGAAGGGGCCTCCAATGAGCAGTTCTTC. It codes for CASSQTEGASNEQFF.

This sequence joins TRBV5-1 and TRBJ1-2; 7 nucleotides line up with TRBD1. Germline values: CDR1 SGHRS, CDR2 YFSETQ. V was pared by 4 bases and J by 2 bases, with 8 bases of the junction left unmatched. The CDR3 consists of 15 residues. In nucleotides, the CDR3 is TGCGCCAGCAGCCCACAGGGGACACCCAACTATGGCTACACCTTC. Residues: CASSPQGTPNYGYTF.

The chain combines TRBV5-6 with TRBJ2-2, with D uncertain. CDR1 SGHDT and CDR2 YYEEEE come from the germline V gene. V was clipped by 2 bases and J by 3 bases, with 5 bases between them. The CDR3 sequence is 13 residues long. CDR3 protein: CASSFRDTGELFF. Here the CDR3 DNA reads TGTGCCAGCAGCTTTCGGGACACCGGGGAGCTGTTTTTT. Combining the CDR3 with reference TRBV5-6 and TRBJ2-2 gives the whole variable domain DAGVTQSPTHLIKTRGQQVTLRCSPKSGHDTVSWYQQALGQGPQFIFQYYEEEERQRGNFPDRFSGHQFPNYSSELNVNALLLGDSALYLCASSFRDTGELFFGEGSRLTVL.

The V and J genes are TRBV6-1 and TRBJ2-5; no clear D gene. V lost 3 bases to trimming and J lost 4 bases, with 9 bases between them. CDR1 is MNHNS, CDR2 SASEGT, per germline. CDR3 length equals 13 residues. The CDR3 DNA follows: TGTGCCAGCAGTGAGCTCGGCGGAGAGACCCAGTACTTC. This sequence encodes CASSELGGETQYF.

The chain couples TRBV2 to TRBJ2-1, with D possibly matching TRBD2 (5 bases). V lost 7 bases and J lost 7, with 23 bases in between. CDR1 is SNHLY, CDR2 FYNNEI, per germline. This CDR3 is 16 amino acids long. CDR3 sequence (DNA): TGTGCCAGCACTCTCTTAGCGACTGCCGGATTTAATGAGCAGTTCTTC. It codes for CASTLLATAGFNEQFF.

This clone was recorded once. The chain employs TRBV9 and TRBJ1-1, with a possible D match to TRBD1 (5 bases). Germline values: CDR1 SGDLS, CDR2 YYNGEE. V gave up 0 bases and J gave up 3 bases, with 15 bases separating them. The CDR3 consists of 16 residues. CDR3 protein: CASSVGTGTPDTEAFF. CDR3 DNA sequence: TGTGCCAGCAGCGTAGGGACCGGGACTCCGGACACTGAAGCTTTCTTT. The full variable domain, completed using reference TRBV9 and TRBJ1-1, is DSGVTQTPKHLITATGQRVTLRCSPRSGDLSVYWYQQSLDQGLQFLIQYYNGEERAKGNILERFSAQQFPDLHSELNLSSLELGDSALYFCASSVGTGTPDTEAFFGQGTRLTVV.

This clone appeared once. The CDR3 nucleotides are TGTGCCAGCAGTTCCGGGACTAGTTGGTATGAGCAGTTCTTC. Its translation: CASSSGTSWYEQFF. The chain combines TRBV6-6 with TRBJ2-1; 8 nucleotides line up with TRBD2. The CDR3 extends over 14 amino acids. V lost 4 bases and J lost 8; bases outside the gene matches: 7. Germline-derived CDR1 and CDR2 are MNHNY and SVGAGI (reference sequence).

This clone was counted a single time. V usage is TRBV6-5 and J usage is TRBJ2-7; 11 bases match TRBD1. J gave up 7 bases and V 6 bases, and 8 bases lay outside the gene matches. Germline-derived CDR1 and CDR2 are MNHEY and SVGAGI. The CDR3 has 14 amino acids. The CDR3 DNA sequence: TGTGCCAGCAGAGGGGGACAGGGGGACCGAGAGCAGTACTTC. The encoded protein is CASRGGQGDREQYF.

The rearrangement uses TRBV19 and TRBJ2-7; 12 bases are a match to TRBD2. The CDR3 is made up of 20 amino acids. J gave up 4 bases and V 6 bases, and 22 bases lay outside the gene matches. The germline CDR1 and CDR2 sequences are LNHDA and SQIVND (reference sequence). CDR3 DNA: TGTGCCAGTAGCCATAAGGGCCCGGCTAGCGGGAGGGTCCAGAGTTACGAGCAGTACTTC. Its translation is CASSHKGPASGRVQSYEQYF.

V and J are TRBV9 and TRBJ2-3; the D gene is possibly TRBD2 (6 bases). V lost 0 bases and J 1 base, leaving 12 bases between the germline ends. The germline V gene encodes CDR1 SGDLS and CDR2 YYNGEE. The CDR3 extends over 16 amino acids. This CDR3 is CASSVAGVTGTDTQYF. The CDR3 region has the DNA TGTGCCAGCAGCGTAGCGGGAGTGACGGGCACAGATACGCAGTATTTT.

This clone was detected only a few times. V is TRBV2 and J is TRBJ2-7, with TRBD2 identical over 10 bases. The CDR3 spans 16 residues. J gave up 2 bases and V 4 bases, and 8 bases lay outside the gene matches. The germline gives CDR1 SNHLY, CDR2 FYNNEI. The DNA of the CDR3 is TGTGCCAGCAGTGCCGGACTAGCGGAGTTTACCTACGAGCAGTACTTC. Translating gives CASSAGLAEFTYEQYF.

The V call is TRBV5-1, the J call TRBJ2-7, with 7 positions matching TRBD1. J lost 6 bases, V lost 4 bases, and 10 bases had no gene match. The CDR3 extends over 14 amino acids. The germline V gene has CDR1 SGHRS and CDR2 YFSETQ. The CDR3 protein is CASSPRQGVGEQYF. The CDR3 DNA reads as TGCGCCAGCAGCCCTCGACAGGGAGTTGGCGAGCAGTACTTC.

This rearrangement joins TRBV7-3 to TRBJ2-2, with D maybe TRBD1 (6 bases). The CDR3 extends over 15 amino acids. V dropped 6 bases and J dropped 6 bases, with 17 bases sitting between them. Germline CDR1 SGHTA, CDR2 FQGTGA. The CDR3 is CASSLQGVSAGELFF. The CDR3 DNA sequence: TGTGCCAGCAGTCTACAGGGAGTTAGCGCCGGGGAGCTGTTTTTT.

The chain couples TRBV7-2 to TRBJ1-4, with D possibly matching TRBD1 (5 bases). Germline V lookup: CDR1 SGHTA, CDR2 FQGNSA. The CDR3 totals 15 residues. The V end lost 2 bases, the J end lost 7 bases, and 14 bases lay between the germline ends. CDR3 amino acids: CASSLPRGGSEKLFF. The CDR3 DNA is TGTGCCAGCAGCTTACCCCGGGGGGGGAGTGAAAAACTGTTTTTT.

J is TRBJ2-3 and V is TRBV28, with 11 bases that match TRBD2. CDR3 length equals 16 residues. The ends lost 3 bases at V and 2 bases at J; junction bases unmatched: 4. Looked up from germline, CDR1 is MDHEN and CDR2 is SYDVKM. CDR3 nucleotides: TGTGCCAGCAGTTTCTTAGCGGGAGGGAACACAGATACGCAGTATTTT. This translates into CASSFLAGGNTDTQYF.

The genes are TRBV25-1 and TRBJ2-1, with D possibly TRBD2 on 6 matching bases. V was pared by 7 bases and J by 0 bases, with 19 bases between. CDR3 length: 17 residues. CDR1 MGHDK and CDR2 SYGVNS come from the germline V gene. The CDR3 sequence: CASTLGAGLSSYNEQFF. The CDR3 nucleotides are TGTGCCAGCACCCTAGGTGCGGGGCTGAGCTCCTACAATGAGCAGTTCTTC.

This clone turned up a few times. The chain uses TRBV19 and TRBJ1-1; unclear D gene. The CDR3 loop spans 14 amino acids. Per the germline V gene, CDR1 is LNHDA and CDR2 is SQIVND (reference sequence). The V and J ends lost 4 bases and 7 bases respectively, with 16 bases between them. The CDR3 DNA follows: TGTGCCAGTAGTAAGCCGGGTAGTACACTTGAAGCTTTCTTT. This translates into CASSKPGSTLEAFF.

This rearrangement joins TRBV6-5 to TRBJ2-5, with TRBD1 identical over 7 bases. From germline, CDR1 is MNHEY and CDR2 SVGAGI. This CDR3 has 13 residues. V was pared by 7 bases and J by 4 bases, with 6 bases of the junction left unmatched. CDR3 sequence: CASTATGRETQYF. In DNA, the CDR3 is TGTGCCAGCACCGCGACAGGGAGAGAGACCCAGTACTTC.

The V call is TRBV7-8, the J call TRBJ1-4; 7 bases map to TRBD1. Germline CDR1 is SGHVS and CDR2 is FQNEAQ. The CDR3 extends over 13 amino acids. The ends lost 8 bases at V and 11 bases at J; junction bases unmatched: 11. Written as DNA, the CDR3 is TGTGCCAGCTCCGACAGGGACCGAGGGAAACTGTTTTTT. Its protein is CASSDRDRGKLFF.

The genes are TRBV7-9 and TRBJ1-5; weak D call: TRBD1 (5 bases). Germline V CDR1 and CDR2: SEHNR, FQNEAQ (reference sequence). Trimming took 1 base from V and 5 from J, leaving 9 bases between them. The CDR3 totals 14 residues. This chain's CDR3 is CASSLGGRHQPQHF. CDR3 DNA: TGTGCCAGCAGCTTAGGGGGCCGCCATCAGCCCCAGCATTTT.

J is TRBJ2-1 and V is TRBV28; 12 positions agree with TRBD2. CDR1 MDHEN and CDR2 SYDVKM come from the germline V gene. Trimming removed 5 bases from V and 6 bases from J; junction bases left unmatched: 11. The CDR3 is 17 residues long. The CDR3: CASSPWTSGEGSNEQFF. CDR3 nucleotides: TGTGCCAGCAGTCCCTGGACTAGCGGGGAGGGTTCCAATGAGCAGTTCTTC.

The CDR3 coding sequence is TGTGCCAGCAGCATACTACTAGCGGGAGGGCCGGGGCAAGAGACCCAGTACTTC. It encodes CASSILLAGGPGQETQYF. The V gene is TRBV28, the J gene TRBJ2-5, with 13 bases fitting TRBD2. The V gene end was trimmed by 6 bases and the J gene end by 2 bases; junction bases not matched to a gene: 12. This CDR3 has 18 residues. The germline V gene encodes CDR1 MDHEN and CDR2 SYDVKM.

The chain recombines TRBV7-9 with TRBJ1-5; no definite D call. V was cut by 4 bases and J by 6 bases, with 10 bases left in between. The CDR3 is 13 amino acids. Germline values: CDR1 SEHNR, CDR2 FQNEAQ (reference sequence). The CDR3 here is CASSSSSRQPQHF. The DNA for the CDR3 is TGTGCCAGCAGCTCCTCCTCGCGTCAGCCCCAGCATTTT.